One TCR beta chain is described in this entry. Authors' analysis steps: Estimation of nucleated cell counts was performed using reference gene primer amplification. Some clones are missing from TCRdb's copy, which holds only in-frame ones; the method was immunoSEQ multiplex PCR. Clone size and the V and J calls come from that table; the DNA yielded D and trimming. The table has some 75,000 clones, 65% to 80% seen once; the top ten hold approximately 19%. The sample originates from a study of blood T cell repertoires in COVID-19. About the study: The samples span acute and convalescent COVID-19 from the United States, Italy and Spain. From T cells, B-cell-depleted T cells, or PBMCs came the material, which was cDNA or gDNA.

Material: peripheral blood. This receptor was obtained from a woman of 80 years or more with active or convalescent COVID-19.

The CDR3 region has the DNA TGCGCCAGCAGCCGGACAGGGATTAACTATGGCTACACCTTC. Encoded protein: CASSRTGINYGYTF. The rearrangement uses TRBV4-3 and TRBJ1-2, with 8 bases fitting TRBD1. The CDR3 contains 14 residues. Trimming at V came to 4 bases and at J to 1 base, leaving 2 bases not matched to a gene. Germline values: CDR1 LGHNA, CDR2 YSLEER.